These 25 T cell receptor beta chains were all obtained from the same sample, sequenced in a study of blood T cell repertoires in COVID-19. Profiling relied on immunoSEQ multiplex PCR, and the TCRdb table lists in-frame clones only, not all of them. The sample includes over 85,000 clones, over 70% of them seen just once. Specimen: peripheral blood. The receptors derive from a human donor in a cohort sampled during active COVID-19.

The gene calls are TRBV20-1 and TRBJ1-5, with D possibly matching TRBD1 (5 bases). V was cut by 3 bases and J by 9 bases, with 18 bases left in between. Germline V lookup: CDR1 DFQATT, CDR2 SNEGSKA (reference sequence). The CDR3 has 14 amino acids. This CDR3 is CSASSVSGASPQHF. Here the CDR3 DNA reads TGCAGTGCTAGTAGTGTATCTGGGGCGTCGCCCCAGCATTTT.

The chain employs TRBV5-1 and TRBJ2-7; 8 bases line up with TRBD2. The V segment lost 0 bases and the J segment 3 bases; nucleotides outside the gene matches: 5. The CDR3 sequence is 15 residues long. Germline CDR1 reads SGHRS; CDR2 reads YFSETQ. The CDR3 reads CASSLEGTSSYEQYF. DNA of the CDR3: TGCGCCAGCAGCTTGGAGGGGACTAGTAGCTACGAGCAGTACTTC.

The chain uses TRBV28 and TRBJ2-1; TRBD1 matches 8 bases. This CDR3 has 13 amino acids. Germline trimming cut 4 bases from V and 9 bases from J; bases unmatched to any gene: 5. Germline lookup yields CDR1 MDHEN and CDR2 SYDVKM. CDR3 coding DNA: TGTGCCAGCAGTTCAGGGGGCTCAGGTGAGCAGTTCTTC. Amino acids: CASSSGGSGEQFF.

This rearrangement joins TRBV28 to TRBJ1-5; D may be TRBD1 (5 bases). Per germline, CDR1 MDHEN and CDR2 SYDVKM. This CDR3 has 15 amino acids. Trimming removed 3 bases from V and 6 bases from J, with 15 bases in between. The CDR3 DNA sequence: TGTGCCAGCAGTTTTAAACAGGTAGTATCTCAGCCCCAGCATTTT. Residues: CASSFKQVVSQPQHF. The complete variable domain, with remaining parts taken from reference TRBV28 and TRBJ1-5, reads DVKVTQSSRYLVKRTGEKVFLECVQDMDHENMFWYRQDPGLGLRLIYFSYDVKMKEKGDIPEGYSVSREKKERFSLILESASTNQTSMYLCASSFKQVVSQPQHFGDGTRLSIL.

The chain employs TRBV11-2 and TRBJ2-1; 9 bases line up with TRBD2. Germline V gives CDR1 SGHAT, CDR2 FQNNGV. The CDR3 is 15 amino acids. V gave up 0 bases and J gave up 9 bases; unmatched junction bases: 6. CDR3 amino acids: CASSLEGFSGSEQFF. CDR3 in DNA: TGTGCCAGCAGCTTAGAAGGGTTTAGCGGGAGTGAGCAGTTCTTC.

The V call is TRBV27, the J call TRBJ1-6, with 7 bases fitting TRBD1. V was clipped by 5 bases and J by 9 bases; unmatched bases: 10. From germline, CDR1 is MNHEY and CDR2 SMNVEV (reference sequence). The CDR3 extends over 15 amino acids. CDR3 region: CASSDGQVGGSPLHF. The DNA of the CDR3 is TGTGCCAGCAGTGACGGACAGGTGGGAGGTTCACCCCTCCACTTT.

The gene calls are TRBV4-2 and TRBJ2-5, with 9 bases lining up with TRBD2. Germline CDR1 is LGHNA and CDR2 is YNFKEQ. The length of the CDR3 is 17 residues. With V trimmed by 4 bases and J by 1 base, 10 bases remained unmatched. The DNA for the CDR3 is TGTGCCAGCAGCCCCCATCCGCTAGCGGGACCCCAAGAGACCCAGTACTTC. This encodes CASSPHPLAGPQETQYF.

This clone has just a few counts. Written as DNA, the CDR3 is TGTGCCAGCAGTCCGTGGACAGTGGCTAACTATGGCTACACCTTC. Residues: CASSPWTVANYGYTF. The chain recombines TRBV28 with TRBJ1-2; D may be TRBD1 (6 bases). The CDR3 sequence is 15 residues long. The germline V and J ends were trimmed by 5 bases and 0 bases, with 13 bases remaining between them. Germline V gene data show CDR1 as MDHEN and CDR2 as SYDVKM.

This clone was seen a handful of times. V usage is TRBV13 and J usage is TRBJ1-4; no clear D. Trimming took off 0 bases at V and 10 bases at J, with 9 bases between the two ends. Germline-derived CDR1 and CDR2 are PRHDT and FYEKMQ (reference sequence). This CDR3 is built from 13 residues. CDR3 in amino acids: CASSLGRGRKLFF. CDR3 nucleotide sequence: TGTGCCAGCAGCTTAGGCCGGGGAAGAAAACTGTTTTTT.

V is TRBV19 and J is TRBJ1-2; D not certain. This CDR3 has 15 residues. The V and J ends lost 3 bases and 8 bases respectively, with 19 bases between them. From germline, CDR1 is LNHDA and CDR2 SQIVND (reference sequence). CDR3 bases: TGTGCCAGTAGTATCGAGCTTAGCGTAACGCGGGGCTACACCTTC. It is translated as CASSIELSVTRGYTF.

The V gene is TRBV7-9, the J gene TRBJ1-2, with D unclear. CDR3 size: 12 residues. Germline V CDR1 and CDR2: SEHNR, FQNEAQ (reference sequence). With 0 bases removed from V and 7 bases from J, the gap between germline ends came to 6 bases. Here the CDR3 reads CASSLAPGGYTF. The CDR3 region has the DNA TGTGCCAGCAGCTTAGCACCAGGTGGCTACACCTTC.

This chain uses TRBV7-8 with TRBJ2-7; weak D call: TRBD2 (7 bases). V shed 5 bases and J shed 6 bases, with 14 bases lying between them. CDR1 and CDR2 (germline): SGHVS, FQNEAQ. The CDR3 consists of 13 residues. The CDR3 DNA reads as TGTGCCAGCAGCCCCATGGGGGGGCGCGAGCAGTACTTC. It specifies CASSPMGGREQYF.

This chain uses TRBV27 with TRBJ2-7; D may be TRBD1 (6 bases). CDR1 and CDR2 from the germline V gene are MNHEY and SMNVEV (reference sequence). Trimming took 8 bases from V and 3 from J, leaving 14 bases between them. The CDR3 length is 13 residues. CDR3 protein: CASGRQVHYEQYF. CDR3 DNA: TGTGCCAGCGGCCGACAGGTGCACTACGAGCAGTACTTC.

This clone appeared a single time. The genes are TRBV15 and TRBJ2-2; D is perhaps TRBD2 (5 bases). CDR1 is LNHNV, CDR2 YYDKDF, per germline (reference sequence). V was clipped by 5 bases and J by 2 bases, with 12 bases between them. The CDR3 is 15 amino acids. CDR3 bases: TGTGCCACCAGCCAGACTACCATAAACACCGGGGAGCTGTTTTTT. This encodes CATSQTTINTGELFF.

The chain carries TRBV24-1 and TRBJ2-1, with 9 bases that match TRBD2. V lost 3 bases to trimming and J lost 0 bases; unmatched junction nucleotides: 2. From germline, CDR1 is KGHDR and CDR2 SFDVKD. This CDR3 is 16 amino acids long. CDR3 in DNA: TGTGCCACCAGTGATGGTAGCGGGGGCTCCTACAATGAGCAGTTCTTC. This translates into CATSDGSGGSYNEQFF.

The genes are TRBV2 and TRBJ1-4; 9 positions agree with TRBD1. Looked up from germline, CDR1 is SNHLY and CDR2 is FYNNEI. Unmatched junction bases numbered 5, after V lost 4 bases and J lost 8 bases. The CDR3 totals 14 residues. The CDR3 sequence: CASSGDRVREKLFF. The CDR3, as DNA: TGTGCCAGCAGTGGGGACAGGGTACGAGAAAAACTGTTTTTT.

The CDR3: CASSRGGKTYNEQFF. CDR3 DNA sequence: TGTGCCAGCAGCCGGGGGGGTAAGACCTACAATGAGCAGTTCTTC. The chain employs TRBV6-5 and TRBJ2-1; 8 bases align to TRBD2. With 6 bases clipped from V and 2 bases from J, the junction kept 6 bases outside the gene matches. Germline lookup yields CDR1 MNHEY and CDR2 SVGAGI. This CDR3 is 15 amino acids long.

The gene calls are TRBV2 and TRBJ1-1; a possible D gene is TRBD1 (6 bases). V was trimmed by 9 bases and J by 4 bases, leaving 12 bases between them. The CDR3 has 12 residues. The germline gives CDR1 SNHLY, CDR2 FYNNEI. DNA of the CDR3: TGTGCCAGAGTTGAAGGGGGCACTGAAGCTTTCTTT. This codes for CARVEGGTEAFF.

This chain links TRBV10-3 with TRBJ2-5, with D tentatively TRBD2 (7 bases). Trimming pared 7 bases from V and 5 bases from J, leaving 14 bases between. The germline V gene encodes CDR1 ENHRY and CDR2 SYGVKD. The CDR3 runs to 13 residues. The CDR3 spells CAITKGEGETQYF. For the CDR3, the DNA is TGTGCCATCACCAAGGGGGAGGGCGAGACCCAGTACTTC.

This rearrangement joins TRBV3-1 (or the pseudogene TRBV3-2) to TRBJ1-3, with D possibly matching TRBD1 (5 bases). Germline CDR1 and CDR2: LGHDT and YNNKEL (reference sequence). Trimming stripped 9 bases from V and 3 bases from J, with 15 bases between. CDR3 length: 14 amino acids. The CDR3 DNA is TGTGCCAGTCATCGACGGGGGGTTGGAAACACCATATATTTT. Its translation is CASHRRGVGNTIYF.

The rearrangement links TRBV5-1 to TRBJ1-1; perhaps TRBD1 as D (6 bases). The CDR3 length is 13 residues. Germline V gene lookup returns CDR1 SGHRS and CDR2 YFSETQ. V dropped 2 bases and J dropped 1 base, with 6 bases sitting between them. CDR3 nucleotides: TGCGCCAGCAGCTTACAGGGGAACACTGAAGCTTTCTTT. Translated: CASSLQGNTEAFF. The full variable domain, its missing parts supplied by reference TRBV5-1 and TRBJ1-1, is KAGVTQTPRYLIKTRGQQVTLSCSPISGHRSVSWYQQTPGQGLQFLFEYFSETQRNKGNFPGRFSGRQFSNSRSEMNVSTLELGDSALYLCASSLQGNTEAFFGQGTRLTVV.

The gene calls are TRBV15 and TRBJ2-2; TRBD1 might be the D (6 bases). CDR1 and CDR2 (germline): LNHNV, YYDKDF (reference sequence). V was pared by 5 bases and J by 1 base, with 14 bases between. The CDR3 sequence is 16 residues long. The CDR3: CATSSHRERNTGELFF. Written as DNA, the CDR3 is TGTGCCACCAGCTCCCACAGGGAAAGGAACACCGGGGAGCTGTTTTTT.

This clone was seen just once. J is TRBJ2-1 and V is TRBV7-3; 10 bases are shared with TRBD2. CDR1 SGHTA and CDR2 FQGTGA come from the germline V gene. J gave up 6 bases and V 4 bases, and 6 bases lay outside the gene matches. The CDR3 totals 15 residues. The CDR3 DNA reads as TGTGCCAGCAGCTCCGGACTAGCGGCTTTCAATGAGCAGTTCTTC. This sequence encodes CASSSGLAAFNEQFF.

The chain carries TRBV27 and TRBJ2-5; TRBD1 agrees at 8 bases. Looked up from germline, CDR1 is MNHEY and CDR2 is SMNVEV (reference sequence). The V gene end was trimmed by 2 bases and the J gene end by 7 bases; junction bases not matched to a gene: 6. The CDR3 has 14 residues. As DNA, the CDR3 is TGTGCCAGCAGTTTACAGGGGGCGCGGGGGACCCAGTACTTC. Protein product: CASSLQGARGTQYF.

The V call is TRBV18, the J call TRBJ2-3; D unclear. The ends were cut back, 3 bases at V and 0 bases at J, with 10 bases in the middle. The CDR3 runs 15 residues. CDR1 and CDR2 from the germline V gene are KGHSH and LQKENI. CDR3 region: CASSPPTLSTDTQYF. CDR3 DNA sequence: TGTGCCAGCTCACCCCCTACACTAAGCACAGATACGCAGTATTTT.